The clone carrying this T cell receptor beta chain was detected ten times or more. TCRdb analysed the RACE reads with MiXCR anew, one entry per CDR3 protein. The sample records around 380,000 distinct CDR3 sequences, roughly 5% being singletons. This CDR3 has 14 residues. Germline-derived CDR1 and CDR2 are MNHEY and SMNVEV (reference sequence). Trimming took off 4 bases at V and 5 bases at J, with 14 bases between the two ends. Noted time point: patch test 1, 2 weeks after DPC sensitization. This sample's treatment: therapeutic diphenylcyclopropenone sensitization with weekly scalp DPC. This entry comes from a study of human T cells and chemical hapten exposure.

The chain recombines TRBV27 with TRBJ2-5; D gene unclear. The source of this sequence is a woman aged 45-60 years with alopecia areata. Some clones in this sample may be carry-over from other donors' samples. Sequencing used whole blood, obtained in connection with sensitization to the hapten diphenylcyclopropenone (DPC). Here the CDR3 DNA reads TGTGCCAGCAGTTACCGGGCATTCCCGGAGACCCAGTACTTC. It translates to CASSYRAFPETQYF.